This T cell receptor (beta chain) was captured in a study of OX40 agonist ivuxolimab in advanced cancers. Sequencing was performed with immunoSEQ multiplex PCR; in TCRdb, only in-frame clones are kept and a portion is missing. The sample records 50,000 to 85,000 clones, approximately 90% being singletons. General observations from the study: Average numbers of expanded clones were greater in CD8+ T cells than in CD4+. There were also nonresponders showing low normalized T-cell clonal expansion.

This clone was recorded once. Its target is unknown. Autoimmune disease history or systemic immunosuppression led to patient exclusion. This TCR came from an adult with an advanced solid tumor such as melanoma, head and neck, liver or kidney cancer. The sample in question was CD4+ or CD8+ T cells sorted from blood, obtained in a trial of the OX40 agonist ivuxolimab.

CDR3 DNA sequence: TGTGCCAGCAGCGACGACAGGGGTTATTTCACTGAAGCTTTCTTT. It yields the protein CASSDDRGYFTEAFF. The chain recombines TRBV7-9 with TRBJ1-1; 8 bases map to TRBD1. The CDR3 totals 15 residues. Germline CDR1 SEHNR, CDR2 FQNEAQ (reference sequence). V gave up 5 bases and J gave up 4 bases; unmatched junction bases: 9.